The 14 T cell receptor beta chains below were found in one sample sequenced in a study of blood T cells in healthy people across ages. Alongside a J-beta primer mix, a sample-barcoded 5' primer served in a second PCR lasting about 7 to 11 cycles. TCRdb processed the 5' RACE reads anew with MiXCR; each CDR3 protein has one entry. This table has approximately 1,000,000 distinct CDR3 sequences, more than 40% appearing once. The source material was blood. The receptors stem from a woman aged 60 to 75 in good health.

The gene calls are TRBV9 and TRBJ1-6; D might be TRBD1 (5 bases). Germline-derived CDR1 and CDR2 are SGDLS and YYNGEE. Trimming stripped 3 bases from V and 14 bases from J, with 21 bases between. The CDR3 is made up of 15 amino acids. The CDR3 here is CASSGPPWGFWALHF. The CDR3 nucleotides read TGTGCCAGCAGCGGACCACCTTGGGGGTTTTGGGCCCTCCACTTT.

This sequence joins TRBV5-1 and TRBJ1-2; 7 positions agree with TRBD1. V was pared by 4 bases and J by 2 bases, with 5 bases of the junction left unmatched. The CDR3 is 14 residues long. The V gene's germline CDR1 is SGHRS and CDR2 YFSETQ. The CDR3 spells CASSAGTDNYGYTF. CDR3 nucleotides: TGCGCCAGCAGCGCGGGGACAGACAACTATGGCTACACCTTC. The whole variable domain, filled in from reference TRBV5-1 and TRBJ1-2, reads KAGVTQTPRYLIKTRGQQVTLSCSPISGHRSVSWYQQTPGQGLQFLFEYFSETQRNKGNFPGRFSGRQFSNSRSEMNVSTLELGDSALYLCASSAGTDNYGYTFGSGTRLTVV.

The chain uses TRBV20-1 and TRBJ2-3, with D maybe TRBD2 (5 bases). The CDR3 spans 13 residues. V was trimmed by 6 bases and J by 3 bases, leaving 13 bases between them. Germline V gene data show CDR1 as DFQATT and CDR2 as SNEGSKA (reference sequence). CDR3 coding DNA: TGCAGTGCCTCTCCCACGGGGACAGATACGCAGTATTTT. This codes for CSASPTGTDTQYF.

The chain has TRBV24-1 and TRBJ2-1, with TRBD2 as a possible D gene (6 bases). Germline V lookup: CDR1 KGHDR, CDR2 SFDVKD. Trimming stripped 4 bases from V and 5 bases from J, with 14 bases between. This CDR3 has 15 residues. DNA of the CDR3: TGTGCCACCAGTGACCCGCGGACTATCCACAATGAGCAGTTCTTC. Translated: CATSDPRTIHNEQFF.

This sequence joins TRBV2 and TRBJ2-3, with D perhaps given as TRBD1 or TRBD2 (6 bases each). The V end was cut by 4 bases, the J end by 6 bases, with 17 bases between. The length of the CDR3 is 15 residues. Germline values: CDR1 SNHLY, CDR2 FYNNEI. Written as DNA, the CDR3 is TGTGCCAGCAGTGTTCGGGGGCGGGCGGGGGATACGCAGTATTTT. Amino acids: CASSVRGRAGDTQYF.

The rearrangement joins TRBV20-1 to TRBJ2-7, with 9 bases that match TRBD1. CDR3 length: 14 amino acids. With V trimmed by 2 bases and J by 6 bases, 8 bases remained unmatched. Per germline, CDR1 DFQATT and CDR2 SNEGSKA (reference sequence). The CDR3 coding sequence is TGCAGTGCTAGAAAAACAGGGGGCTATTCCGAGCAGTACTTC. Protein product: CSARKTGGYSEQYF.

This clonotype came up a few times. V gene TRBV5-1 combines with J gene TRBJ2-3, with a possible D match to TRBD2 (6 bases). Trimming shortened V by 2 bases and J by 1 base, and 11 bases separated the two germline ends. Per germline, CDR1 SGHRS and CDR2 YFSETQ. The CDR3 runs to 15 residues. The CDR3 DNA is TGCGCCAGCAGCTTTGCGGGACTCGGCACAGATACGCAGTATTTT. The encoded protein is CASSFAGLGTDTQYF.

As regards this clonotype: Mismatch with germline at one junction end may stem from a read error. The rearrangement joins TRBV27 to TRBJ2-1; TRBD2 matches 8 bases. The CDR3 totals 14 residues. In germline, CDR1 is MNHEY, CDR2 SMNVEV (reference sequence). The CDR3: CASSWSGTRNGQFF. CDR3 DNA: TGTGCCAGCAGTTGGTCCGGGACTAGGAATGGGCAGTTCTTC.

This clonotype was seen a handful of times. V is TRBV5-1 and J is TRBJ2-3, with TRBD2 matching over 11 bases. The V and J ends lost 4 bases and 2 bases, in that order; junction bases with no gene match: 6. The germline CDR1 and CDR2 sequences are SGHRS and YFSETQ. The CDR3 loop spans 16 amino acids. The CDR3 bases are TGCGCCAGCAGCCCGGGACTAGCGGCACCCACAGATACGCAGTATTTT. Its protein product is CASSPGLAAPTDTQYF.

The genes are TRBV20-1 and TRBJ1-6; D is possibly TRBD1 (5 bases). The CDR3 extends over 17 amino acids. Germline V gives CDR1 DFQATT, CDR2 SNEGSKA (reference sequence). V gave up 0 bases and J gave up 7 bases, with 19 bases separating them. The CDR3 here is CSAREGLGQGKNSPLHF. CDR3 nucleotides: TGCAGTGCTAGAGAGGGCCTGGGCCAGGGAAAAAATTCACCCCTCCACTTT.

The chain uses TRBV4-2 and TRBJ1-3; a weak D match, TRBD1 (5 bases). CDR3 length: 16 amino acids. Trimming stripped 1 base from V and 0 bases from J, with 10 bases between. From germline, CDR1 is LGHNA and CDR2 YNFKEQ. CDR3 sequence (DNA): TGTGCCAGCAGCCAAGCCGGGGGGTCCTCTGGAAACACCATATATTTT. The encoded protein is CASSQAGGSSGNTIYF.

As regards this clonotype: This may come from a read error, since a much larger clone is one base off. The chain has TRBV14 and TRBJ1-2; the D gene is possibly TRBD1 (5 bases). The CDR3 has 13 amino acids. V was shortened by 4 bases and J by 1 base, with 7 bases between the two germline ends. Looked up from germline, CDR1 is SGHDN and CDR2 is FVKESK. This CDR3 is CASSPTDNYGYTF. The CDR3 DNA is TGTGCCAGCAGCCCGACAGATAACTATGGCTACACCTTC.

This sequence joins TRBV9 and TRBJ2-7; 8 nucleotides match TRBD1. V shed 0 bases and J 3 bases; nucleotides not matched to a gene: 5. The CDR3 contains 15 residues. Germline lookup yields CDR1 SGDLS and CDR2 YYNGEE. The CDR3 bases are TGTGCCAGCAGCGTAGATGGGACAGGAATCTACGAGCAGTACTTC. Translating gives CASSVDGTGIYEQYF.

The rearrangement links TRBV20-1 to TRBJ2-1, with D possibly matching TRBD1 (5 bases). Germline V gives CDR1 DFQATT, CDR2 SNEGSKA (reference sequence). The length of the CDR3 is 13 residues. V was cut by 1 base and J by 10 bases, with 14 bases left in between. The CDR3 nucleotides are TGCAGTGCTAGAGGGCTTACAGGCTACGAGCAGTTCTTC. This gives the protein CSARGLTGYEQFF.